This TCR beta chain was documented in a study of human thymus T cells (dated by TCRdb to 2018 to 2021). As for the study more broadly: The study used fewer than ten infant thymus samples plus four related peripheral blood samples to characterize TCR alpha and beta repertoires. Donor ages ranging from roughly 7 to 250 days were recorded, and over 5 male and a couple of female infants were included in the cohort. Overall results and qualifications from the work: Highly overlapping thymic TCR repertoires among unrelated individuals were reported in the related research. Thymus samples yielded on average approximately 800,000 unique TCRB clonotypes, compared with 75,000 to 85,000 from blood samples. Usage of V and J gene segments appeared to be biased in both the thymic and the peripheral blood repertoires.

About this clone itself: Its antigen remains undetermined. Per-base quality was not reported, and no clone a single base away is much larger than it.

TCRB and TCRAD loci were amplified from a standardized quantity of quality-controlled genomic DNA using the immunoSEQ multiplex PCR assay. The amplicons covered the V(D)J region and were long enough to include the CDR3 and to identify the V and J genes. Amplicon sequencing was performed on an Illumina platform through the commercial immunoSEQ service. As for the authors' bioinformatics: Primer bias and sequencing errors were corrected as previously described, and TCRAD and TCRB were defined on the basis of the IMGT database. immunoSEQ Analyzer 3.0 and VDJTools were used for repertoire analysis, which covered basic statistics, V/J segment usage, diversity estimates, rarefaction and pairwise overlap. Diversity was estimated with Chao1, ChaoE, Efron-Thisted, Shannon and inverse Simpson indices, and also on datasets down-sampled to the smallest sample. Repertoire overlap was determined by strict matching of CDR3 nucleotide sequence, V gene and J gene, and Jaccard-based multidimensional scaling clustering was applied. Entries here come from immuneACCESS through TCRdb and include only in-frame sequences with V and J called. Some clones fail to appear in such tables; in the studies checked, an unresolved V gene covers under half of the shortfall, and the cause of the remainder is unknown. The V and J calls and clone size are taken from that table; D and trimming were inferred from the DNA. The sample yields 60,000 to 75,000 clones; 90% to 95% were counted once. The ten most abundant clones make up around 0.03% of the sample.

The CDR3 starts with the cysteine, ends with the phenylalanine, and has 13 residues. Just the 39-base CDR3 DNA is kept, in frame starting at base 1. Trimming at the junction amounts to 4 bases on V and 0 bases on J, and the germline ends lie 8 bases apart. The germline V gene (reference sequence) gives CDR1 as GTSNPN and CDR2 as SVGIG. The thymus tissue came from surgical resects taken out during corrective cardiac surgery. In Finland, the donors were immunologically healthy infants who were having open corrective cardiac surgery for congenital heart defects. Thymocytes were freed from the tissue by mechanical means and kept at -70 degrees C as pellets of roughly 8.5-31 million cells. A QIAsymphony instrument was used to extract genomic DNA from frozen cell pellets.

The sample taken for sequencing was thymus tissue. This sequence was found in a girl in the first two years of life with a congenital heart defect but otherwise immunologically healthy. The rearrangement combines TRBV30 with TRBJ2-3; the D gene could be TRBD1 or TRBD2, each one agreeing over 5 bases. The CDR3 in this case is CAWKGPSTDTQYF. The DNA reads TGTGCCTGGAAGGGACCAAGCACAGATACGCAGTATTTT.